This T cell receptor beta chain was observed in a study of radiotherapy plus CTLA-4 blockade in lung cancer. Study information: Among all patients, more than 15% showed objective responses, while 30% to 35% had disease control.

TCRdb keeps only in-frame clones here, not all; method: immunoSEQ multiplex PCR. The sample lists approximately 35,000 clones; approximately 89% were seen once. This CDR3 has 14 amino acids. J lost 2 bases, V lost 7 bases, and 5 bases had no gene match. Looked up from germline, CDR1 is LNHDA and CDR2 is SQIVND (reference sequence). The receptor was derived from a human donor with non-small cell lung cancer who had stable disease on radiotherapy plus ipilimumab. The sample in question was peripheral blood, obtained from a patient treated with radiotherapy plus ipilimumab. This chain links TRBV19 with TRBJ2-3; 8 positions agree with TRBD2. Here the CDR3 reads CASKLAANTDTQYF. CDR3 coding DNA: TGTGCCAGTAAACTAGCGGCGAACACAGATACGCAGTATTTT.